Listed below are T cell receptor beta chains from one sample, sequenced in a study of brain T cells in children with intractable seizures. TCRdb's copy holds only in-frame clones and misses some; the assay was immunoSEQ multiplex PCR. Of 340,000 or so clones detected, 93% appear once; the ten largest clones hold 5% to 7%. The source material was peripheral blood, sampled about 5 months after surgery. The origin of the receptors is a boy under two years old with tuberous sclerosis and intractable seizures. Each CDR3 is given with its conserved first and last residue. D genes are given only for firm matches. Expanded clones get a size class; other rows say once, few or many, or leave the size out.

TRBV4-1	-	few	TRBJ2-2	CASSQYRPQGRTGELFF	TGCGCCAGCAGCCAATACCGCCCGCAGGGTCGCACCGGGGAGCTGTTTTTT
TRBV6-2/TRBV6-3	-	-	TRBJ1-2	CASSPGSGAVNGYTF	TGTGCCAGCAGTCCCGGCAGTGGGGCTGTGAATGGCTACACCTTC
TRBV5-1	-	once	TRBJ1-2	CASSSGQMGLGGYTF	TGCGCCAGCAGCTCAGGACAGATGGGATTGGGTGGCTACACCTTC
TRBV5-1	TRBD1	-	TRBJ1-1	CASSLTGEFGDTEAFF	TGCGCCAGCAGCCTGACAGGGGAGTTCGGCGACACTGAAGCTTTCTTT
TRBV10-2	-	-	TRBJ1-2	CASRGDGRPNYGYTF	TGCGCCAGCAGAGGGGACGGGAGACCTAACTATGGCTACACCTTC
TRBV7-2	-	once	TRBJ1-6	CASSLALSRANNSPLHF	TGTGCCAGCAGCTTAGCCCTCAGTAGGGCGAATAATTCACCCCTCCACTTT
TRBV11-3	TRBD2	-	TRBJ2-1	CASSYLGTSGYNEQFF	TGTGCCAGCAGTTACCTCGGGACTAGCGGTTACAATGAGCAGTTCTTC
TRBV4-1	TRBD2	-	TRBJ2-7	CASSQVLAGDDNEQYF	TGCGCCAGCAGCCAAGTGCTAGCGGGAGACGACAACGAGCAGTACTTC
TRBV5-4	TRBD2	-	TRBJ2-5	CASSFGLAGVGAETQYF	TGTGCCAGCAGCTTCGGACTAGCGGGAGTAGGAGCAGAGACCCAGTACTTC
TRBV6-6	TRBD1	-	TRBJ1-6	CASSYSGQGNSPLHF	TGTGCCAGCAGTTACTCGGGACAGGGGAATTCACCCCTCCACTTT
TRBV5-1	TRBD1	-	TRBJ1-3	CASSFEGGGGNTIYF	TGCGCCAGCAGCTTTGAAGGGGGCGGTGGAAACACCATATATTTT
TRBV12-3/TRBV12-4	-	-	TRBJ1-4	CASKTPAGKLFF	TGTGCCAGCAAGACCCCAGCAGGAAAACTGTTTTTT
TRBV7-9	-	few	TRBJ1-2	CASSLKNLEGTF	TGTGCCAGCAGCTTAAAGAATCTAGAAGGTACCTTC
TRBV4-2	TRBD2	-	TRBJ2-3	CASSQVPSGGAGHTQYF	TGTGCCAGCAGCCAAGTCCCTAGCGGGGGGGCCGGCCATACGCAGTATTTT
TRBV2	TRBD1	-	TRBJ1-2	CASRAGQGNYGYTF	TGTGCCAGCAGGGCCGGACAGGGGAACTATGGCTACACCTTC
TRBV6-5	-	once	TRBJ2-1	CAGDGVGNEQFF	TGTGCCGGGGACGGCGTTGGCAATGAGCAGTTCTTC
TRBV4-1	-	once	TRBJ2-1	CASSQEGRDIHNEQFF	TGCGCCAGCAGCCAAGAAGGGCGGGATATCCACAATGAGCAGTTCTTC
TRBV18	-	-	TRBJ1-2	CASSPKEGEVIGYTF	TGTGCCAGCTCACCTAAAGAAGGGGAGGTTATCGGCTACACCTTC
TRBV2	-	once	TRBJ2-3	CASRAISPLTDTQYF	TGTGCCAGCAGGGCCATATCCCCGTTAACAGATACGCAGTATTTT
TRBV20-1	-	-	TRBJ2-7	CSASESSEPINYEQYF	TGCAGTGCTAGTGAGTCGAGCGAGCCAATAAATTACGAGCAGTACTTC
TRBV30	-	once	TRBJ2-5	CAWSVNHRVGETQYF	TGTGCCTGGAGTGTGAACCACCGGGTGGGCGAGACCCAGTACTTC
TRBV5-1	-	-	TRBJ1-1	CASSLAIGGSTEAFF	TGCGCCAGCAGCTTGGCCATTGGGGGTTCCACTGAAGCTTTCTTT
TRBV24-1	-	-	TRBJ2-7	CATSDESTGEQYF	TGTGCCACCAGTGACGAGTCCACGGGGGAGCAGTACTTC
TRBV7-9	TRBD2	-	TRBJ2-5	CASSPPFGTSVPQETQYF	TGTGCCAGCAGCCCCCCCTTTGGGACTAGCGTACCCCAAGAGACCCAGTACTTC
TRBV19	-	once	TRBJ1-2	CASTPGDNGYTF	TGTGCCAGTACCCCCGGCGATAATGGCTACACCTTC
TRBV29-1	TRBD1	-	TRBJ2-5	CSVHLRGPQETQYF	TGCAGCGTCCACCTAAGGGGGCCTCAAGAGACCCAGTACTTC
TRBV9	-	-	TRBJ2-7	CASSPRDTTYEQYF	TGTGCCAGCAGCCCCCGGGACACTACCTACGAGCAGTACTTC
TRBV11-1	-	once	TRBJ2-1	CASSLPPGARGEQFF	TGTGCCAGCAGCTTACCCCCGGGGGCTCGGGGTGAGCAGTTCTTC
TRBV13	-	-	TRBJ2-5	CASSSGEMDSQETQYF	TGTGCCAGCAGCTCCGGAGAAATGGACAGCCAAGAGACCCAGTACTTC
TRBV10-1	-	-	TRBJ1-1	CASSELTAGRGNTEAFF	TGCGCCAGCAGTGAGCTTACGGCAGGGCGGGGGAACACTGAAGCTTTCTTT
TRBV5-5	-	-	TRBJ2-7	CASSLAPGATYEQYF	TGTGCCAGCAGCTTGGCGCCAGGGGCCACCTACGAGCAGTACTTC
TRBV3-1/TRBV3-2	-	-	TRBJ2-3	CASSGLRTASTDTQYF	TGTGCCAGCAGCGGCCTAAGGACGGCTAGCACAGATACGCAGTATTTT
TRBV11-2	-	-	TRBJ1-5	CASSKTGPNQPQHF	TGTGCCAGCAGCAAGACAGGTCCCAATCAGCCCCAGCATTTT
TRBV30	-	-	TRBJ2-2	CAWSNRGTGELFF	TGTGCCTGGAGTAACCGGGGCACCGGGGAGCTGTTTTTT
TRBV2	TRBD2	-	TRBJ2-7	CASRERGRYEQYF	TGTGCCAGCAGAGAGCGGGGGCGGTACGAGCAGTACTTC
TRBV5-1	-	-	TRBJ1-2	CASSLATLGGLNYGYTF	TGCGCCAGCAGCTTGGCCACTTTGGGGGGGCTTAACTATGGCTACACCTTC
TRBV28	-	-	TRBJ2-7	CASSLWGENYEQYF	TGTGCCAGCAGTTTATGGGGCGAGAACTACGAGCAGTACTTC
TRBV6-5	TRBD2	once	TRBJ2-2	CASSREGTGELFF	TGTGCCAGCAGTCGGGAGGGCACCGGGGAGCTGTTTTTT
TRBV11-1	TRBD2	-	TRBJ2-1	CASRAGTQDNEQFF	TGTGCCAGCAGAGCGGGGACCCAGGACAATGAGCAGTTCTTC
TRBV5-8	-	-	TRBJ1-2	CASSFNSLGSYGYTF	TGTGCCAGCAGCTTTAACAGTCTAGGTTCCTATGGCTACACCTTC
TRBV6-5	-	-	TRBJ1-1	CASSLDGRTLEAFF	TGTGCCAGCAGCTTGGACGGTAGAACACTGGAAGCTTTCTTT
TRBV15	-	-	TRBJ2-7	CATSSPGGAGGYEQYF	TGTGCCACCAGCAGTCCTGGGGGGGCAGGGGGCTACGAGCAGTACTTC
TRBV30	-	-	TRBJ1-1	CAWTLLGGTAEAFF	TGTGCCTGGACCCTTTTGGGAGGCACGGCTGAAGCTTTCTTT
TRBV5-1	TRBD1	once	TRBJ1-6	CASKTGGDYSPLHF	TGCGCCAGCAAGACAGGGGGCGACTATTCACCCCTCCACTTT
TRBV11-3	-	once	TRBJ1-6	CATGNSPLHF	TGTGCGACAGGAAATTCACCCCTCCACTTT
TRBV7-9	-	-	TRBJ1-6	CASSLGQSPLTLHF	TGTGCCAGCAGCTTAGGACAGTCCCCTCTAACCCTCCACTTT
TRBV5-6	TRBD2	-	TRBJ2-3	CASSPRLPREGTQYF	TGTGCCAGCAGCCCCCGACTACCCCGGGAGGGTACGCAGTATTTT
TRBV29-1	-	-	TRBJ2-7	CSATNNYEQYF	TGCAGCGCGACGAATAACTACGAGCAGTACTTC
TRBV29-1	TRBD2	-	TRBJ2-3	CSVDSGGSDTQYF	TGCAGCGTTGACAGCGGGGGGTCAGATACGCAGTATTTT
TRBV7-2	-	-	TRBJ1-3	CASSLVGLRVPGNTIYF	TGTGCCAGCAGCTTAGTGGGCTTGAGGGTGCCCGGAAACACCATATATTTT
TRBV5-6	TRBD2	-	TRBJ2-5	CASSPGLAGTETQYF	TGTGCCAGCAGCCCCGGACTAGCGGGGACAGAGACCCAGTACTTC
TRBV13	TRBD2	-	TRBJ2-3	CASSSIPLAGGGDTQYF	TGTGCCAGCAGCTCCATCCCACTAGCGGGGGGCGGCGATACGCAGTATTTT
TRBV5-6	-	-	TRBJ1-1	CASSLGAGGPEAFF	TGTGCCAGCAGCTTGGGCGCGGGGGGCCCTGAAGCTTTCTTT
TRBV19	-	-	TRBJ1-6	CASSIGSGPGGRAPLHF	TGTGCCAGTAGTATTGGTTCAGGGCCCGGAGGTCGGGCACCCCTCCACTTT
TRBV6-5	-	-	TRBJ2-3	CASSYEGGGTDTQYF	TGTGCCAGCAGTTACGAGGGGGGGGGCACAGATACGCAGTATTTT
TRBV7-8	TRBD2	-	TRBJ2-1	CASSTTSGVSSYNEQFF	TGTGCCAGCAGCACCACTAGCGGGGTAAGCTCCTACAATGAGCAGTTCTTC
TRBV9	TRBD1	-	TRBJ2-1	CASSVGQGETMEQFF	TGTGCCAGCAGCGTGGGACAGGGTGAGACAATGGAGCAGTTCTTC
TRBV11-3	TRBD2	-	TRBJ2-2	CASSYSGRAGELFF	TGTGCCAGCAGCTATAGCGGGAGAGCCGGGGAGCTGTTTTTT
TRBV9	TRBD1	-	TRBJ1-3	CASSVDPGQFSGNTIYF	TGTGCCAGCAGCGTAGACCCGGGACAGTTCTCTGGAAACACCATATATTTT